This T cell receptor beta chain was identified in a study of CD8 T cells in ankylosing spondylitis. Findings and limits, study-wide: A CD8+ phenotype characterized the disease-linked clones, which were relatively rare in peripheral blood.

CDR3 length: 13 residues. Germline V gene lookup returns CDR1 SGHDT and CDR2 YYEEEE. V shed 0 bases and J shed 9 bases, with 10 bases lying between them. TCRdb reprocessed the 5' RACE reads via MiXCR and lists one record per CDR3 protein. The sample lists 250,000 to 300,000 distinct CDR3 sequences; around 20% were seen once. In the case of this clonotype: Its specificity is unknown.

The material sequenced was blood, either unsorted or a sorted T cell fraction (not recorded which). The V gene is TRBV5-6, the J gene TRBJ2-1, with D possibly matching TRBD1 (5 bases). The source is a male donor with ankylosing spondylitis or in good health (not recorded which). The CDR3 loop is CASSLVAGREQFF. DNA of the CDR3: TGTGCCAGCAGCTTGGTAGCAGGGCGTGAGCAGTTCTTC.